This TCR beta chain was obtained from a study of T cell repertoires in cytomegalovirus infection. In the study overall: CMV epitopes that were recently identified and HLA-C-restricted were used alongside well-studied HLA-B-restricted ones. In public TCR beta signatures, there were indications of both CMV infection and matching HLA type.

Regarding the study as a whole: HLA-C-restricted CMV-specific TCR beta clonotypes were dominant in the ex vivo response. Adding up the frequency of public TCR beta families identified people who carried CMV plus the relevant HLA.

TCRdb passed the reads through MiXCR, listing each CDR3 protein once. The sample holds hundreds of thousands of distinct CDR3 sequences, roughly 31% seen once. Of note for this clonotype: Its target is not known.

Germline loops: CDR1 SGHTA, CDR2 FQGNSA. The germline V and J ends were trimmed by 4 bases and 4 bases, with 8 bases remaining between them. The CDR3 loop spans 13 amino acids. This clonotype was obtained from a human donor in good health (CMV status not recorded). Some clones in this sample may be carry-over from other donors' samples. The starting material was cultured CD8+ T cells from PBMCs, obtained from culture after CMV antigen stimulation. The rearrangement joins TRBV7-2 to TRBJ1-3; D not resolved. The CDR3 DNA sequence: TGTGCCAGCAGCTATCTTCAGGGAAACACCATATATTTT. Protein sequence: CASSYLQGNTIYF.